This is a list of T cell receptor beta chains from one sample in a study of T cells in Graves' hyperthyroidism and ophthalmopathy. TCRdb itself ran the multiplex PCR reads through MiXCR, one entry per CDR3 protein. The data contain about 610,000 distinct CDR3 sequences, under 15% of them singletons. Sequences were obtained from blood. All receptors come from a woman in her forties with Graves' ophthalmopathy. Both conserved end residues are part of each CDR3.

V gene: TRBV6-1
CDR3 length: 13
CDR3 protein: CASSVSHIYGYTF

V gene: TRBV27
CDR3 length: 14
CDR3 protein: CASSPGQGWQPQHF

V gene: TRBV2
CDR3 length: 13
CDR3 protein: CASSEWQGDGYTF

V gene: TRBV6-6
CDR3 length: 19
CDR3 protein: CASSSRHLLDRDLHYEQYF

V gene: TRBV3-1
CDR3 length: 12
CDR3 protein: CASSLGSWGQYF

V gene: TRBV29-1
CDR3 length: 13
CDR3 protein: CSVARTENTEAFF

V gene: TRBV11-2
CDR3 length: 13
CDR3 protein: CASSRDRENEQFF

V gene: TRBV6-2/TRBV6-3
CDR3 length: 12
CDR3 protein: CASSYRSWEQYF

V gene: TRBV20-1
CDR3 length: 17
CDR3 protein: CSARELTGTGGNYGYTF

V gene: TRBV4-3
CDR3 length: 13
CDR3 protein: CASSPWRGYEQYF

V gene: TRBV27
CDR3 length: 15
CDR3 protein: CASSRPGTGSTEAFF

V gene: TRBV6-1
CDR3 length: 15
CDR3 protein: CASSEPLEGNQPQHF

V gene: TRBV20-1
CDR3 length: 15
CDR3 protein: CSAGGLGHIYNEQFF

V gene: TRBV28
CDR3 length: 15
CDR3 protein: CASSLLGGGAYEQYF

V gene: TRBV6-2/TRBV6-3
CDR3 length: 14
CDR3 protein: CASSYFKGGQPQHF

V gene: TRBV20-1
CDR3 length: 13
CDR3 protein: CSARGQLDQPQHF

V gene: TRBV3-1
CDR3 length: 12
CDR3 protein: CASSQDRKTQYF

V gene: TRBV30
CDR3 length: 15
CDR3 protein: CAWREIPTGNYGYTF

V gene: TRBV5-6
CDR3 length: 15
CDR3 protein: CASSLGRTDNQPQHF

V gene: TRBV10-3
CDR3 length: 14
CDR3 protein: CAISEAESSYEQYF

V gene: TRBV5-1
CDR3 length: 15
CDR3 protein: CASSDSWASTDTQYF

V gene: TRBV19
CDR3 length: 14
CDR3 protein: CASSSISSGNTIYF

V gene: TRBV15
CDR3 length: 12
CDR3 protein: CATSSLGPIQYF

V gene: TRBV13
CDR3 length: 15
CDR3 protein: CASSFDWPRDTEAFF

V gene: TRBV28
CDR3 length: 13
CDR3 protein: CASINSGTGELFF

V gene: TRBV7-2
CDR3 length: 12
CDR3 protein: CASSLTGGRAFF

V gene: TRBV19
CDR3 length: 16
CDR3 protein: CASSTPGVSGANVLTF

V gene: TRBV18
CDR3 length: 14
CDR3 protein: CASSPPSGSNEQFF

V gene: TRBV7-9
CDR3 length: 14
CDR3 protein: CASSVSGAKETQYF

V gene: TRBV15
CDR3 length: 16
CDR3 protein: CATSLGSGTNRNTIYF

V gene: TRBV15
CDR3 length: 16
CDR3 protein: CATSSGLAGVRETQYF

V gene: TRBV28
CDR3 length: 15
CDR3 protein: CASSKTGPGRGTQHF

V gene: TRBV6-2/TRBV6-3
CDR3 length: 13
CDR3 protein: CASSYFQGGEAFF

V gene: TRBV7-2
CDR3 length: 14
CDR3 protein: CASSLSEGFQPQHF

V gene: TRBV7-2
CDR3 length: 14
CDR3 protein: CASTPSEGWETQYF

V gene: TRBV18
CDR3 length: 15
CDR3 protein: CASSPRDNFADEQYF

V gene: TRBV4-1
CDR3 length: 14
CDR3 protein: CASSRTRLSYEQYF

V gene: TRBV7-2
CDR3 length: 11
CDR3 protein: CASSPPDSWTF

V gene: TRBV6-2/TRBV6-3
CDR3 length: 14
CDR3 protein: CASSPINRNQPQHF

V gene: TRBV11-2
CDR3 length: 17
CDR3 protein: CASSLLQGFLDTGELFF

V gene: TRBV7-2
CDR3 length: 14
CDR3 protein: CASSFRGRWTEAFF

V gene: TRBV7-9
CDR3 length: 15
CDR3 protein: CASSKTSVGEETQYF

V gene: TRBV20-1
CDR3 length: 14
CDR3 protein: CSARPGGSGNTIYF

V gene: TRBV6-5
CDR3 length: 13
CDR3 protein: CASSLDPVYGYTF

V gene: TRBV7-2
CDR3 length: 14
CDR3 protein: CASSPPDRTYEQYF